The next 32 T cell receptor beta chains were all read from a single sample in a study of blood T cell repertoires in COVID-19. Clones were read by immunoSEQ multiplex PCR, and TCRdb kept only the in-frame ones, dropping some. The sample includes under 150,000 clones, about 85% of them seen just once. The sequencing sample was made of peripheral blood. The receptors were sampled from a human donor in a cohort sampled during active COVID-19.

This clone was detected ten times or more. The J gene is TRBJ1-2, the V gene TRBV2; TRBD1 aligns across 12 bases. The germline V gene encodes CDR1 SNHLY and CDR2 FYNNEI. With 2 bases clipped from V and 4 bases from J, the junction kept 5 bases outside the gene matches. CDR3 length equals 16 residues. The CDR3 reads CASSERGTGGSYGYTF. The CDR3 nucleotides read TGTGCCAGCAGTGAAAGGGGGACAGGGGGCAGCTATGGCTACACCTTC.

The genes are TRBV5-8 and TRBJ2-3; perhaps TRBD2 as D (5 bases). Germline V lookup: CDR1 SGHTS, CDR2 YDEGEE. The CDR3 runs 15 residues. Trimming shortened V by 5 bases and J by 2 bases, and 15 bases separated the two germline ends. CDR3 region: CASSTTIHDTDTQYF. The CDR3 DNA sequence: TGTGCCAGCAGTACGACTATACACGACACAGATACGCAGTATTTT.

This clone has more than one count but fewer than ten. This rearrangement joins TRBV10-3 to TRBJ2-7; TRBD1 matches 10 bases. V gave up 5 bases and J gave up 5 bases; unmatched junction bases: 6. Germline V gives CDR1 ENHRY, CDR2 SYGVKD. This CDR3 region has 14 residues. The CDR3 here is CAISLTGGRHEQYF. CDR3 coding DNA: TGTGCCATCAGTCTGACAGGGGGCCGGCACGAGCAGTACTTC.

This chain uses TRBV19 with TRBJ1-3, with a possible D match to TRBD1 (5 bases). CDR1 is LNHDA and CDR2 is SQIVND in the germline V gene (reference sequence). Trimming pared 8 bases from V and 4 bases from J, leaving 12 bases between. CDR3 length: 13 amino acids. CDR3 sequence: CASSDMGGNTIYF. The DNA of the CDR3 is TGTGCCAGTTCGGACATGGGAGGAAACACCATATATTTT.

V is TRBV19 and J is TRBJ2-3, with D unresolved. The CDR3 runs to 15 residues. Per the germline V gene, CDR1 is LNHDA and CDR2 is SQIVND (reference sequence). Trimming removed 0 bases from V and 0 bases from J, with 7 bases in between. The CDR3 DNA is TGTGCCAGTAGTATAGATAGCTCTAGCACAGATACGCAGTATTTT. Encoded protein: CASSIDSSSTDTQYF.

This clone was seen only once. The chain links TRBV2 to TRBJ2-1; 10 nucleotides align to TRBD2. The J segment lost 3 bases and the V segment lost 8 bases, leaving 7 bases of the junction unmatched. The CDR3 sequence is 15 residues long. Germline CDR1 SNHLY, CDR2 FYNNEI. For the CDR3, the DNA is TGTGCCAGCCAGAGTACTAGCGGGATCTACAATGAGCAGTTCTTC. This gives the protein CASQSTSGIYNEQFF.

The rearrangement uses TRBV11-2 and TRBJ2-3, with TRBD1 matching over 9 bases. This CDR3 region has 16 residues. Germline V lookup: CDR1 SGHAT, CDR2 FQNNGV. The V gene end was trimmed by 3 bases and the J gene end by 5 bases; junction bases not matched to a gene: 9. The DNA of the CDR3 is TGTGCCAGCAGCTTTCGAGACAGGGGGGGAGAAGATACGCAGTATTTT. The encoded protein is CASSFRDRGGEDTQYF. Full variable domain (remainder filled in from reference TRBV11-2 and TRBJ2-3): EAGVAQSPRYKIIEKRQSVAFWCNPISGHATLYWYQQILGQGPKLLIQFQNNGVVDDSQLPKDRFSAERLKGVDSTLKIQPAKLEDSAVYLCASSFRDRGGEDTQYFGPGTRLTVL.

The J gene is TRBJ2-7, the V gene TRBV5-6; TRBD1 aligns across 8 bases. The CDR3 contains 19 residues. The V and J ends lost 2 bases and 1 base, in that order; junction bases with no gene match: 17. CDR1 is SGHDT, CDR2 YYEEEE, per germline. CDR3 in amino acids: CASSFLGQGLVVDSYEQYF. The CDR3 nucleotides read TGTGCCAGCAGCTTCCTTGGACAGGGCCTTGTAGTGGATTCCTACGAGCAGTACTTC.

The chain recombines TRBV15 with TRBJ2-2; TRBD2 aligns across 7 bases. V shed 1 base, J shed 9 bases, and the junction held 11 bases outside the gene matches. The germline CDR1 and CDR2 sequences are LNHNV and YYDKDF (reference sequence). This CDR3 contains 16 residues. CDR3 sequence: CATSRVPSGSTRELFF. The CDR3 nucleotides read TGTGCCACCAGCAGAGTACCTAGCGGCTCTACCAGGGAGCTGTTTTTT.

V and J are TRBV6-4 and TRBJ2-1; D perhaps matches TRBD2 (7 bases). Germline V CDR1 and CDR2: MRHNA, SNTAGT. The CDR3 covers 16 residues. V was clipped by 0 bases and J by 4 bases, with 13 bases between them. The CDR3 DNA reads TGTGCCAGCAGTGACTCGGGAGGGGGAGAATACAATGAGCAGTTCTTC. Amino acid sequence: CASSDSGGGEYNEQFF.

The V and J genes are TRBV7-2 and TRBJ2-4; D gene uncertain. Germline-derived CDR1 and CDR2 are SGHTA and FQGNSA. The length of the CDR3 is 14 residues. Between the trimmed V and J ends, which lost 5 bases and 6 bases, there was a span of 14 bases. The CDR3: CASSPGYSSNIQYF. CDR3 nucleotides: TGTGCCAGCAGCCCTGGGTACAGTTCAAACATTCAGTACTTC.

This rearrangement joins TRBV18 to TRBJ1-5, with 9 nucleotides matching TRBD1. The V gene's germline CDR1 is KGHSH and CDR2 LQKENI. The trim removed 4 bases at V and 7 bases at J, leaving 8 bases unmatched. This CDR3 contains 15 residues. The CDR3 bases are TGTGCCAGCTCACTGGGAACAGGGGGCTGGCAGCCCCAGCATTTT. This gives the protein CASSLGTGGWQPQHF.

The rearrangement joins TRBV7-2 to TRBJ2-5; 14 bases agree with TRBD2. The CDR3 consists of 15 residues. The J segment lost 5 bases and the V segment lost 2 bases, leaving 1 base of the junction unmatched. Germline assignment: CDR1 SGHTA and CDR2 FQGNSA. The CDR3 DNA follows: TGTGCCAGCAGCTTAAGACTAGCGGGAGGGGAGACCCAGTACTTC. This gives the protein CASSLRLAGGETQYF.

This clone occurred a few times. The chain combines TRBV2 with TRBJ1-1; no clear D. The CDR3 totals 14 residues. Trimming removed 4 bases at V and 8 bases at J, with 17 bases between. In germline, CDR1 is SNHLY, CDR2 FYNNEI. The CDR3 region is CASSGVRRDSEAFF. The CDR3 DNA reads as TGTGCCAGCAGTGGCGTCAGGCGGGATTCCGAAGCTTTCTTT.

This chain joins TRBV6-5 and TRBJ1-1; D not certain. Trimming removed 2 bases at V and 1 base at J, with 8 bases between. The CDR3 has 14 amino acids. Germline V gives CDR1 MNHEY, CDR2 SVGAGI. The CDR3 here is CASSYDSANTEAFF. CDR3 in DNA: TGTGCCAGCAGTTACGATAGCGCGAACACTGAAGCTTTCTTT.

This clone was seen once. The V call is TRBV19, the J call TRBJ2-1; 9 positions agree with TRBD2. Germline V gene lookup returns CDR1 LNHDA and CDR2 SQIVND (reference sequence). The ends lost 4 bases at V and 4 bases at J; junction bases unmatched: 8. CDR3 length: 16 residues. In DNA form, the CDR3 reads TGTGCCAGTAGTAGTTTAGCGGGAGCGGGATACAATGAGCAGTTCTTC. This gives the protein CASSSLAGAGYNEQFF.

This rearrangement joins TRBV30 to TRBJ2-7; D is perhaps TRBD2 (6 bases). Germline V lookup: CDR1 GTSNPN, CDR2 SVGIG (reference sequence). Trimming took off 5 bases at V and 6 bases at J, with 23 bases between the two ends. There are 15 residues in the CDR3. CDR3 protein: CAWSKGPGVLGEQYF. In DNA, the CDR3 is TGTGCCTGGTCAAAAGGGCCGGGGGTTTTGGGCGAGCAGTACTTC.

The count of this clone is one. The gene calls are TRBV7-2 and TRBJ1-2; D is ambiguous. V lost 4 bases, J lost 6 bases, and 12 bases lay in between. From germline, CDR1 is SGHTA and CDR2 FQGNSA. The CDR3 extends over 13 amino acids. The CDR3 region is CASSSLPGDGYTF. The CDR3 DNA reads TGTGCCAGCAGCTCCCTACCCGGGGATGGCTACACCTTC.

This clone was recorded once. The CDR3 is CASSYVLESNEQFF. The DNA of the CDR3 is TGTGCCAGCAGTTACGTCCTAGAGTCCAATGAGCAGTTCTTC. The rearrangement links TRBV6-2 or TRBV6-3 to TRBJ2-1; D unresolved. Germline V gene data show CDR1 as MNHEY and CDR2 as SVGEGT. Trimming cost V 2 bases and J 6 bases, with 11 bases left between them. The length of the CDR3 is 14 residues.

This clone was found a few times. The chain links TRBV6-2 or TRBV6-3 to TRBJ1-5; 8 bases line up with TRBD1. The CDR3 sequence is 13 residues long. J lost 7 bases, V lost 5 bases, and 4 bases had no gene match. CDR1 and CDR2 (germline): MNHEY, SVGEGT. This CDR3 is CASSDRGGQPQHF. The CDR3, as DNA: TGTGCCAGCAGTGACAGGGGTGGGCAGCCCCAGCATTTT.

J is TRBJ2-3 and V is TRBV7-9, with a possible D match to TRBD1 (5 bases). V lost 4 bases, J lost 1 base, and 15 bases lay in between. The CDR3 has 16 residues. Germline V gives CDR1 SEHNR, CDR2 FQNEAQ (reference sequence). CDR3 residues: CASSSGQGSRTDTQYF. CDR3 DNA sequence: TGTGCCAGCAGCTCCGGGCAGGGCTCCCGCACAGATACGCAGTATTTT.

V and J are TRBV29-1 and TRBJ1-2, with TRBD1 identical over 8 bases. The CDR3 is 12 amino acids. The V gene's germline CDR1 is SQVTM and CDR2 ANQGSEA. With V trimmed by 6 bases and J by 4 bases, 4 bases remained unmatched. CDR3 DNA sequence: TGCAGCGTCGACAGGGGAGGCTATGGCTACACCTTC. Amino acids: CSVDRGGYGYTF.

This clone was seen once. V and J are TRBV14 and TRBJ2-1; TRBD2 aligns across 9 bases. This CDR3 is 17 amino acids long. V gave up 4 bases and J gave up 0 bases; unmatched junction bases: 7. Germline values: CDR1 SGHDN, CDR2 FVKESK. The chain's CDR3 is CASSPFSGGLSYNEQFF. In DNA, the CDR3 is TGTGCCAGCAGCCCCTTTAGCGGGGGTCTCTCCTACAATGAGCAGTTCTTC. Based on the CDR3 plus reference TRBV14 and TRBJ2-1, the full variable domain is EAGVTQFPSHSVIEKGQTVTLRCDPISGHDNLYWYRRVMGKEIKFLLHFVKESKQDESGMPNNRFLAERTGGTYSTLKVQPAELEDSGVYFCASSPFSGGLSYNEQFFGPGTRLTVL.

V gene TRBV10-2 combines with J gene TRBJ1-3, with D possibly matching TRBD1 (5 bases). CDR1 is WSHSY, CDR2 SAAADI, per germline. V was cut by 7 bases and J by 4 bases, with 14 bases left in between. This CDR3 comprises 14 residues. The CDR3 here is CASISAGFGNTIYF. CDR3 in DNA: TGCGCCAGCATCTCGGCAGGGTTCGGAAACACCATATATTTT.

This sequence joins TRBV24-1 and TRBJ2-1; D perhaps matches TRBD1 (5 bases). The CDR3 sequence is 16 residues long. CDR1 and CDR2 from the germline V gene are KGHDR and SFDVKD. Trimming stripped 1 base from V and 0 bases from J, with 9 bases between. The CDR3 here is CATSDLGASSYNEQFF. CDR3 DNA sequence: TGTGCCACCAGTGATTTAGGGGCCTCCTCCTACAATGAGCAGTTCTTC.

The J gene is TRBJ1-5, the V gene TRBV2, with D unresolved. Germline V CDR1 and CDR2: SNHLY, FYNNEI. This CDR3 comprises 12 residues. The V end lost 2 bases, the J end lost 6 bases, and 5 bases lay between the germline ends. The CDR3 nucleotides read TGTGCCAGCAGTGAATGGAGTCAGCCCCAGCATTTT. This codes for CASSEWSQPQHF.

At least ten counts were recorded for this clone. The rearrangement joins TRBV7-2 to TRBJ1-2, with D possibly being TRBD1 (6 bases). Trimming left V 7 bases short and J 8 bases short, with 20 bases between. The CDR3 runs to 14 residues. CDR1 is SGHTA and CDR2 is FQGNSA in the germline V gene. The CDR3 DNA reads TGTGCCAGCATTCGGGACAACCAATTAGTAGGCTACACCTTC. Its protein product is CASIRDNQLVGYTF.

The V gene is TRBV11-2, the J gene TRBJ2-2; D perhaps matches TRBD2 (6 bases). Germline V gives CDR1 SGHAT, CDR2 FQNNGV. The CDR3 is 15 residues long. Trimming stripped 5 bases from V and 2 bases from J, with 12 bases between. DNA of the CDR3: TGTGCCAGCAGCCCAGGGACTGTCAACACCGGGGAGCTGTTTTTT. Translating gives CASSPGTVNTGELFF.

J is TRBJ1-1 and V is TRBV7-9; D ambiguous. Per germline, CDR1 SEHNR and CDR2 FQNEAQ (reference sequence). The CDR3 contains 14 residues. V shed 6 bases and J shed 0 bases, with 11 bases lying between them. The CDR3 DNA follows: TGTGCCAGCAGGTATCCTGTTATGAACACTGAAGCTTTCTTT. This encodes CASRYPVMNTEAFF.

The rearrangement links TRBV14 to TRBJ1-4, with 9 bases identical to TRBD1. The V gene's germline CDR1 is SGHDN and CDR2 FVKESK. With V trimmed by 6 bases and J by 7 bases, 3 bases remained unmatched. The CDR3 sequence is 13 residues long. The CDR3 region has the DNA TGTGCCAGCAGTCGACAGGGGGTTGAAAAACTGTTTTTT. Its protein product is CASSRQGVEKLFF.

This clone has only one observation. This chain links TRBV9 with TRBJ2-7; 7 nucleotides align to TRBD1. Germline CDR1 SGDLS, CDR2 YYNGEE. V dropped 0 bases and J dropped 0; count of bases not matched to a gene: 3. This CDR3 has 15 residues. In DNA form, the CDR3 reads TGTGCCAGCAGCGTAGAACAGGGGAGCTCCTACGAGCAGTACTTC. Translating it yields CASSVEQGSSYEQYF.

The CDR3 DNA reads as TGTGCCAGCAGCGTCCCGCAGGGGGGCACAGATACGCAGTATTTT. This sequence encodes CASSVPQGGTDTQYF. The genes are TRBV9 and TRBJ2-3; 7 bases align to TRBD1. This CDR3 is 15 amino acids long. V lost 2 bases, J lost 1 base, and 4 bases stayed unmatched. Germline CDR1 SGDLS, CDR2 YYNGEE.